This T cell receptor beta chain stems from a study of cytomegalovirus exposure and HLA in healthy donors. The protocol was immunoSEQ multiplex PCR, while the TCRdb copy is restricted to in-frame clones and leaves out a portion. The table includes over 150,000 clones, more than 70% detected once. Per germline, CDR1 SGHDN and CDR2 FVKESK. The CDR3 length is 17 residues. The V gene lost 0 bases and the J gene lost 0 bases, with 15 bases spanning the gap. Sequencing was carried out using PBMCs. This rearrangement joins TRBV14 to TRBJ2-7, with unresolved D. This clonotype was obtained from a human donor in good health. The CDR3 DNA reads TGTGCCAGCAGCCAAGACGGCAGCGCGTCTAGCTCCTACGAGCAGTACTTC. Translating gives CASSQDGSASSSYEQYF.